This T cell receptor beta chain derives from a study of cytomegalovirus exposure and HLA in healthy donors (dated by TCRdb to the late 2010s). For the wider study: An earlier analysis of around 600 of the donors reported roughly 270 Gb of sequence data and 117 million unique TCR beta sequences from some 180 million T cells. About 280 gigabases of sequencing data and approximately 85 million unique TCR sequences were included in an early release covering several hundred HLA-typed donors. The genetic ancestry cluster associated with self-reported Caucasian donors included 80% to 90% of the 300 to 450 genotyped donors. The aim of the study was to test whether cataloging public T cell receptors could identify signatures of past pathogen exposure. Using immunosequencing, the study profiled T cell repertoires from 640 or so subjects and related those repertoires to cytomegalovirus serostatus. Besides the first cohort of about 730 subjects, a separate validation cohort made up of roughly 120 different subjects was used. The study combined high-throughput TCR immunosequencing, statistical association of individual TCRs with disease status, and machine learning to predict cytomegalovirus infection status. To study patterns of TCR occurrence, a later analysis re-analyzed previously published TCR beta repertoires from under 750 donors and added high-resolution HLA genotyping. The later analysis used no new phenotypic data to find candidate immune exposures, relying instead on TCR beta sequences and their occurrence across donors. To decide whether each TCR beta V gene segment behaved as functional or pseudogenic, an earlier analysis of 587 of the donors relied on high-throughput TCR beta sequencing. Donor age, sex, ethnicity and CMV serostatus were compiled together with the repertoire data. In a later genetic analysis, genome-wide SNP genotypes for about 65% of the roughly 670 donors were used, and that subset was treated as a discovery cohort. All discovery cohort repertoires had been generated on a single sequencing platform. HLA typing included class I and class II loci at four-digit resolution. Typing coverage varied by locus: about 629-630 donors for A, B, C, DRB1 and DQB1; approximately 560 for DQA1; nearly 610 for DPA1; approximately 490 for DPB1. Because of strong linkage in the cohort, roughly five DR-DQ haplotypes were treated as single units for association and clustering. Among over 350 genotyped donors of the cohort, an average of 235,054 unique TCR beta nucleotide sequences were sequenced per donor, around 18% of them non-productive.

The cohort was made up of 500 to 850 healthy bone marrow donors. Cohort members were all nominally healthy when sampled, although unrecorded immune exposures were likely present. The donor was CMV seropositive and belonged to the group of 270 or so seropositive cohort members. A peripheral blood sample was provided by each donor, and peripheral blood mononuclear cells were used for TCR beta sequencing. Genomic DNA was extracted from the blood cell samples with the Qiagen DNeasy Blood Extraction Kit. Looking up the germline V gene yields CDR1 SNHLY and CDR2 FYNNEI. Spanning cysteine to phenylalanine, the CDR3 consists of 12 amino acids. Here the CDR3 DNA is all that survives: 36 bases in frame from base 1. The junction carries 10 bases between V and J, which are trimmed by 8 bases and 6 bases respectively. Of note for this clone: No antigen is known for it. Per-base qualities were not stored, and no clone one base away is much larger.

General findings and caveats noted by the study authors: Presence/absence analyses assumed roughly uniform sequencing depth across donors, an assumption that may not hold. Because HLA typing was missing for some donors at each locus, association tests included only the typed subset. The cohort was sequenced for TCR beta chains only, and without alpha or paired-chain data the features that could be detected were limited. A later genetic analysis reported fewer N-insertions in productive TCRs among donors in an Asian-associated ancestry cluster than the 666-donor mean. In a later analysis, HLA-associated TCR beta chains were found to be more clonally expanded and to have lower generation probabilities than equally common non-associated chains. A further reported finding was that TCR beta sequences accurately predicted the HLA-A and HLA-B alleles for most subjects in the first cohort. Because counts were too low, approximately 18 rarely observed V segments, including chromosome 9 orphons, were excluded from the earlier analysis of 587 of the donors. Some IMGT-functional V segments, including TRBV6-2 and TRBV6-3, could not be told apart with the 87-base-pair reads, so those segments were excluded. The classifier was reported to diagnose cytomegalovirus status with high specificity and sensitivity in both the original cohort and the validation cohort. The study gave a list of over 150 TCR beta chains associated with cytomegalovirus. A cluster of highly shared sequence variants was judged likely to be a technical artifact of the sequencing pipeline. In vitro tests confirmed that a few of the cytomegalovirus-associated TCR beta chains recognize cytomegalovirus antigens. At a false discovery rate of 0.05, a later analysis linked under 20,000 TCR beta sequences to specific HLA alleles. In a later genetic analysis, a missense DCLRE1C variant was associated with V-gene and J-gene trimming of TCR beta chains, and the association was replicated in an independent cohort. Most TCR sequences were observed very rarely across donors, whereas some public TCRs were present in many individuals. Linkage disequilibrium might explain the correlated functional status among segregating V segments, but an unknown experimental factor could not be ruled out. According to a later analysis, TCR association rates differed among HLA loci, with DRB1 alleles showing the most associated TCRs and HLA-C alleles showing the fewest. In a later analysis, most CMV-associated TCR beta chains were found to appear HLA-restricted, with HLA associations seemingly driven largely by CMV exposure. The only immune exposure information available for the cohort was CMV serostatus. The authors suggested that the approach could potentially be generalized to other disease states and immunological phenotypes. Broadly in line with IMGT annotations, most TCR beta V segments showed up in productive rearrangements about 90% or about 30% of the time in an earlier analysis of around 600 of the donors. A later analysis reported that several top co-occurrence clusters appeared linked to parvovirus B19, influenza, CMV and Epstein-Barr virus. Assigning TCR associations to individual alleles was difficult when HLA alleles, especially DR and DQ, strongly co-occurred.

To prepare the library, the immunoSEQ multiplex PCR assay was applied. For the multiplex PCR, a mixture combining 60 forward primers for TCR Vbeta segments and 13 reverse primers for TCR Jbeta segments was used. Amplification of the CDR3 region of rearranged TCR beta genes was performed with a multiplex PCR assay on genomic DNA. The Illumina HiSeq System was used to sequence the amplified TCR beta libraries as 87-base-pair reads. The published analysis was carried out like this. Across the 600 to 700 repertoires, a later analysis counted 75 million to 90 million unique TCR beta chains, around 10 million of which were shared by at least two donors. A nearest-neighbor algorithm error-corrected the raw reads and collapsed the reads into unique sequences, merging closely related sequences to remove PCR and sequencing errors. To assign V, D and J gene segments, CDR3 sequences were aligned to IMGT reference sequences. Each retained sequence needed at least a six-nucleotide match to both a V gene segment and a J gene segment. A rearrangement counted as productive if the CDR3 had no stop codons and remained in frame with V and J, and every other rearrangement counted as non-productive. CDR3 was defined by IMGT convention, running from the second conserved V-encoded cysteine to the conserved J-encoded phenylalanine. The earlier analysis of more than 450 of the donors excluded sequences that lacked an unambiguous match to a single V gene segment. An earlier analysis of under 750 of the donors called V segments functional above 56.7% productive rearrangements and segregating when the between-donor standard deviation exceeded 5%. To diagnose cytomegalovirus status from the catalog of TCR beta chain sequences, a statistical classification framework was built. In a later analysis, V and J genes were assigned by comparing TCR nucleotide sequences against IMGT/GENE-DB human TR gene sequences. The TCRdist pipeline was used in a later analysis to assign CDR3 sequences and most-parsimonious VDJ recombination scenarios. A later analysis defined each TCR beta chain by its CDR3 amino acid sequence plus V-gene family, and excluded reads lacking a unique V-gene family. In a later analysis, 450 to 600 highly shared, low-generation-probability nucleotide sequences were removed to address suspected cross-contamination and a sequencing artifact. For each public chain, a later analysis derived a clonal expansion index from normalized ranks of inferred template counts within each repertoire. In a later analysis, generation probabilities were computed using a VDJ recombination model fitted to out-of-frame rearrangements, and the results were checked against IGoR. Hypergeometric tests were used in a later analysis to score TCR-TCR, TCR-HLA and TCR-CMV co-occurrence, with a repertoire-size bias correction applied to the TCR pairs. False discovery rates were estimated in a later analysis by permuting HLA or CMV assignments 20 times. In a later analysis, co-occurring TCRs were grouped using DBSCAN, with TCRdist sequence similarity added in when clustering inside HLA-allele-positive subsets. Repertoires with fewer than 30,000 or more than 120,000 public chains, plus five repertoires with anomalous nucleotide sharing, were excluded from co-occurrence clustering. TCRdb carries this immuneACCESS record with in-frame sequences only. Its versions omit some clonotypes, under half of them owing to an unresolved V gene in the studies checked, with the rest unexplained. For V, J and clone size, that table is used; D and trimming come from the DNA. This sample gives some 100,000 clones in total; around 68% of them show up just once. The ten largest clones capture around a tenth of the sample.

The sample was PBMCs. This clonotype was sampled from a woman in her 50s in good health and CMV-seropositive. The V and J segments used are TRBV2 and TRBJ1-4, with no D gene named confidently. The DNA sequence follows: TGTGCCAGCGGCCGGGAGGATGAAAAACTGTTTTTT. It translates to CASGREDEKLFF. Beyond the CDR3, the reference TRBV2 and TRBJ1-4 genes provide the residues; the full variable domain reads: EPEVTQTPSHQVTQMGQEVILRCVPISNHLYFYWYRQILGQKVEFLVSFYNNEISEKSEIFDDQFSVERPDGSNFTLKIRSTKLEDSAMYFCASGREDEKLFFGSGTQLSVL.